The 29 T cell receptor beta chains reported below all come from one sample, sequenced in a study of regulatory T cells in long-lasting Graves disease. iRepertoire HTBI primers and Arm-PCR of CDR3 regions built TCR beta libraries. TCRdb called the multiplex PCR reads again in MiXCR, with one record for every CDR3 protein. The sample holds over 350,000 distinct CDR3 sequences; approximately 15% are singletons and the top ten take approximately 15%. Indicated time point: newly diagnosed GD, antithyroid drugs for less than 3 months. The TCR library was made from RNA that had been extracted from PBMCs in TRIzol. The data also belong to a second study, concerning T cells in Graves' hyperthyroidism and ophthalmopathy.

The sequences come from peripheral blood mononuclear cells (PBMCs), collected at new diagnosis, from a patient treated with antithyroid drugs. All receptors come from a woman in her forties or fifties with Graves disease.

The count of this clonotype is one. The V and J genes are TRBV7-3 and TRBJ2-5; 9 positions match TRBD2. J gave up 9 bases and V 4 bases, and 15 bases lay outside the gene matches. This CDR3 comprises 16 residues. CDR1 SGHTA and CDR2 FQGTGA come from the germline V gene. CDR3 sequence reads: CASSSLAGGLGGAQYF. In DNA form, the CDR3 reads TGTGCCAGCAGCTCGTTGGCGGGAGGGCTGGGCGGGGCCCAGTACTTC.

CDR3 protein: CASSPTSGSGGELFF. The CDR3 bases are TGCGCCAGCAGCCCGACTAGCGGGAGTGGCGGGGAGCTGTTTTTT. V is TRBV4-1 and J is TRBJ2-2; TRBD2 matches 12 bases. The germline V gene has CDR1 MGHRA and CDR2 YSYEKL. Trimming at V came to 4 bases and at J to 7 bases, leaving 4 bases not matched to a gene. The CDR3 spans 15 residues.

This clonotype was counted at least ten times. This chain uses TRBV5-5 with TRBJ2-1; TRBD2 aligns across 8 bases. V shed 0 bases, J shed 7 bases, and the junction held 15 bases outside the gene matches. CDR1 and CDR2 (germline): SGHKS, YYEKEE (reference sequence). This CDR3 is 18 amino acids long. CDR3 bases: TGTGCCAGCAGCTTGGTTGCGGGAGGCGGGAGTATGTTGAATGAGCAGTTCTTC. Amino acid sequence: CASSLVAGGGSMLNEQFF.

The CDR3 is CASSYSKWEYGYTF. As DNA, the CDR3 is TGTGCCAGCAGTTACTCTAAATGGGAGTATGGCTACACCTTC. This rearrangement joins TRBV6-2 or TRBV6-3 to TRBJ1-2; D ambiguous. This CDR3 is 14 amino acids long. The V end lost 0 bases, the J end lost 5 bases, and 10 bases lay between the germline ends. The V gene's germline CDR1 is MNHEY and CDR2 SVGEGT.

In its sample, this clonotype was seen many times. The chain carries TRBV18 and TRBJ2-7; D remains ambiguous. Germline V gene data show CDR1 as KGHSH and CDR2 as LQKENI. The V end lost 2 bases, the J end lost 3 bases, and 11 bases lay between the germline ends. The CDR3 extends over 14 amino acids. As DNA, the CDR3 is TGTGCCAGCTCACCAGAAGTAACGGACTACGAGCAGTACTTC. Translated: CASSPEVTDYEQYF.

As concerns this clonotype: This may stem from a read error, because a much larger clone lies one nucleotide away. The CDR3 region has the DNA TGTGCCAGCAGCCGTAGCGGGAGGGGTATTGAGCAGTTCTTC. Amino acids: CASSRSGRGIEQFF. The chain is built from TRBV3-1 and TRBJ2-1; 11 bases map to TRBD2. The V segment lost 4 bases and the J segment 9 bases; nucleotides outside the gene matches: 5. The germline V gene encodes CDR1 LGHDT and CDR2 YNNKEL (reference sequence). The CDR3 is 14 residues long.

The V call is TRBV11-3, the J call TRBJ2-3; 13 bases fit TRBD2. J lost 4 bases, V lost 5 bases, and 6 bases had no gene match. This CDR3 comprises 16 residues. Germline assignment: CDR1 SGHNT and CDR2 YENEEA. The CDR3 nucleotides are TGTGCCAGCAGCCGGACTAGCGGGAGAATCGCAGATACGCAGTATTTT. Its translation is CASSRTSGRIADTQYF. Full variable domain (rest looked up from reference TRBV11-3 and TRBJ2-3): EAGVVQSPRYKIIEKKQPVAFWCNPISGHNTLYWYLQNLGQGPELLIRYENEEAVDDSQLPKDRFSAERLKGVDSTLKIQPAELGDSAVYLCASSRTSGRIADTQYFGPGTRLTVL.

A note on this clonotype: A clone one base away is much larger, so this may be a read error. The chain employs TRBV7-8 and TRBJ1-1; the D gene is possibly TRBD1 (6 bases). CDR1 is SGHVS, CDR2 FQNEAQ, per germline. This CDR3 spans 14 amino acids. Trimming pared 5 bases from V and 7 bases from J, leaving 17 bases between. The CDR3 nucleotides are TGTGCCAGCAGCCGACAGGCTCCCTTAGTTGAAGCTTTCTTT. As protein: CASSRQAPLVEAFF.

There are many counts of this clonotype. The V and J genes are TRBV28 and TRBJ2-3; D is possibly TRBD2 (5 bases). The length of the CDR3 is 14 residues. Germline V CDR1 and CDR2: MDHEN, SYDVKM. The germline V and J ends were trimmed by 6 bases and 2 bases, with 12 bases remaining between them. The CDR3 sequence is CASSTTDFTDTQYF. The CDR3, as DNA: TGTGCCAGCAGCACCACGGACTTCACAGATACGCAGTATTTT.

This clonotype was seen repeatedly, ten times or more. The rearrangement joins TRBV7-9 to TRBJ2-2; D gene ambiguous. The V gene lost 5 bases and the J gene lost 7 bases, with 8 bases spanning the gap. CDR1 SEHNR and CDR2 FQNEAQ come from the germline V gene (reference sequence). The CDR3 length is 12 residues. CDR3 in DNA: TGTGCCAGCAGCAATGTATACGGGGAGCTGTTTTTT. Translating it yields CASSNVYGELFF.

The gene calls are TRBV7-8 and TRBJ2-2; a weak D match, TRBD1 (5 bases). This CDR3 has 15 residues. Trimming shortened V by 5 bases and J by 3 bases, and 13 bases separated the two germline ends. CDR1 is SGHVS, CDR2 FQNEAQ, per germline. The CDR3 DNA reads TGTGCCAGCAGCCTCACCGGACACGACACCGGGGAGCTGTTTTTT. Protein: CASSLTGHDTGELFF. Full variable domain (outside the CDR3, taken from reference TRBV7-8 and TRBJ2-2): GAGVSQSPRYKVAKRGQDVALRCDPISGHVSLFWYQQALGQGPEFLTYFQNEAQLDKSGLPSDRFFAERPEGSVSTLKIQRTQQEDSAVYLCASSLTGHDTGELFFGEGSRLTVL.

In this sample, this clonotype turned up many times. In DNA form, the CDR3 reads TGTGCCAGCAGCTTTCCGGGGCCTAACACTGAAGCTTTCTTT. Encoded protein: CASSFPGPNTEAFF. The chain couples TRBV5-8 to TRBJ1-1; maybe TRBD1 (5 bases). CDR3 length equals 14 residues. V was shortened by 2 bases and J by 2 bases, with 10 bases between the two germline ends. The germline V gene encodes CDR1 SGHTS and CDR2 YDEGEE.

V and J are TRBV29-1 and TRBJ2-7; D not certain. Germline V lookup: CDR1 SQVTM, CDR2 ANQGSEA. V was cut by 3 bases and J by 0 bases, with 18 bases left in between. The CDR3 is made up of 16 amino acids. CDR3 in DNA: TGCAGCGTTGAGGATTCTGGAGCCCCGGCCTCCTACGAGCAGTACTTC. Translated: CSVEDSGAPASYEQYF.

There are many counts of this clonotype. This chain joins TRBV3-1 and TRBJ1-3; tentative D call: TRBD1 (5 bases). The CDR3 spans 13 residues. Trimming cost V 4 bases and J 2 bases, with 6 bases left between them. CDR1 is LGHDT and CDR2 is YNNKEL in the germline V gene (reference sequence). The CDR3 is CASSPDTGNTIYF. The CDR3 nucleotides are TGTGCCAGCAGCCCGGACACTGGAAACACCATATATTTT.

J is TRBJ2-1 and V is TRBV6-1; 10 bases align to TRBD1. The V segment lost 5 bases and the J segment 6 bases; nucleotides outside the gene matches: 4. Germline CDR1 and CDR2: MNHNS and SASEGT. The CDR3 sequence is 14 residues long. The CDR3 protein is CASSTGQGSNEQFF. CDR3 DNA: TGTGCCAGCAGTACGGGACAGGGGTCCAATGAGCAGTTCTTC.

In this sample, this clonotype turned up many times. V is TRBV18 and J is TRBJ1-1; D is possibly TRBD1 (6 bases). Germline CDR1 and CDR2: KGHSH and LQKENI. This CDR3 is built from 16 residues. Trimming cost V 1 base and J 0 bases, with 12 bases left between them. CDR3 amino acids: CASSPRTALMNTEAFF. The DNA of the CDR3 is TGTGCCAGCTCACCACGGACAGCGCTCATGAACACTGAAGCTTTCTTT.

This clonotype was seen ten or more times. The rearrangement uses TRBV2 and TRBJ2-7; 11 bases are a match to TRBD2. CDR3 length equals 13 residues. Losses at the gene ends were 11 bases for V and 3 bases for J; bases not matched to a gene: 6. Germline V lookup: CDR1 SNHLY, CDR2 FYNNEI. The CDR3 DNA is TGTGCCGGGACTAGCGGACAACTCTACGAGCAGTACTTC. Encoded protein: CAGTSGQLYEQYF.

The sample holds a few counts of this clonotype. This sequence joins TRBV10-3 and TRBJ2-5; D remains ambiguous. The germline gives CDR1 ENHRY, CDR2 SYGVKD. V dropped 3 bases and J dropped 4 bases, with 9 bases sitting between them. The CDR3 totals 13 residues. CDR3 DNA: TGTGCCATCAGTGAACGGGTTCGAGAGACCCAGTACTTC. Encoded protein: CAISERVRETQYF.

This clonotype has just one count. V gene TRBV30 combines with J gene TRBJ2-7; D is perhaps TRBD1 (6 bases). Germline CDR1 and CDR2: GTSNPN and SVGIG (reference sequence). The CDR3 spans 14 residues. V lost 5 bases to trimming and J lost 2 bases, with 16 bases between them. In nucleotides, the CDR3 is TGTGCCTGGGTGAACCAGGGGATCCCCTACGAGCAGTACTTC. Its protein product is CAWVNQGIPYEQYF.

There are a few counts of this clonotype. The CDR3: CASSSGTGASEQFF. For the CDR3, the DNA is TGTGCCAGCAGCTCCGGGACAGGGGCTAGCGAGCAGTTCTTC. The J gene is TRBJ2-1, the V gene TRBV7-6, with 10 bases aligning to TRBD1. Germline V gives CDR1 SGHVS, CDR2 FNYEAQ. Trimming removed 4 bases from V and 10 bases from J; junction bases left unmatched: 7. The CDR3 is 14 amino acids.

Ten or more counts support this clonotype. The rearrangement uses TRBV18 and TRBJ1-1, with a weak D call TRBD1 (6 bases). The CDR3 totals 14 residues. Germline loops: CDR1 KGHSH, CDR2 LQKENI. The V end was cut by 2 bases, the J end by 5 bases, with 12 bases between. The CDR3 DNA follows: TGTGCCAGCTCACCAGGACAGAAAAGAACTGAAGCTTTCTTT. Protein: CASSPGQKRTEAFF.

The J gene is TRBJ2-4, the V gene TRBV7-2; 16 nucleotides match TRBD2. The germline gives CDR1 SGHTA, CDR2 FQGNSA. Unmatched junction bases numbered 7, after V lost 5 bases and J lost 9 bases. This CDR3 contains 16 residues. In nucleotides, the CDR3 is TGTGCCAGCAGCCCCGGGACTAGCGGGAGGGCCGGCATTCAGTACTTC. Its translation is CASSPGTSGRAGIQYF. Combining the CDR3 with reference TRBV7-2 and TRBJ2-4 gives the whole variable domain GAGVSQSPSNKVTEKGKDVELRCDPISGHTALYWYRQSLGQGLEFLIYFQGNSAPDKSGLPSDRFSAERTGGSVSTLTIQRTQQEDSAVYLCASSPGTSGRAGIQYFGAGTRLSVL.

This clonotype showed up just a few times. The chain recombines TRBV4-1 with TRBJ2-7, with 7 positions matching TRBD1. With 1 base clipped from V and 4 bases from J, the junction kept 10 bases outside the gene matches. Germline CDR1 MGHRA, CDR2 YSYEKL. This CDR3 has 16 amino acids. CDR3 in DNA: TGCGCCAGCAGCCAAGCCCGGACAGGACTGGCATACGAGCAGTACTTC. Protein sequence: CASSQARTGLAYEQYF.

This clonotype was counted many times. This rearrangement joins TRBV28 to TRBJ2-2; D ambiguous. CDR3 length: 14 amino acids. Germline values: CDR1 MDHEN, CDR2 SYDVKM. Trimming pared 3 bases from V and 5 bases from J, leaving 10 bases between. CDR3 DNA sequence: TGTGCCAGCAGTTTCGAGCAGGAGACCGGGGAGCTGTTTTTT. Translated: CASSFEQETGELFF.

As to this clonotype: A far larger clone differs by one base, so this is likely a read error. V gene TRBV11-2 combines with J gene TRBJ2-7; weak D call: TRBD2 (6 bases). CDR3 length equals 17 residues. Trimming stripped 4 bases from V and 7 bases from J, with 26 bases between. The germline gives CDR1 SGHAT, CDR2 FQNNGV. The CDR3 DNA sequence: TGTGCCAGCAGCTCCGGGACTTCCCATGGCTCCTACAATGAGCAGTACTTC. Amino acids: CASSSGTSHGSYNEQYF. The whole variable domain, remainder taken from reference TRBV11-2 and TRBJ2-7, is EAGVAQSPRYKIIEKRQSVAFWCNPISGHATLYWYQQILGQGPKLLIQFQNNGVVDDSQLPKDRFSAERLKGVDSTLKIQPAKLEDSAVYLCASSSGTSHGSYNEQYFGPGTRLTVT.

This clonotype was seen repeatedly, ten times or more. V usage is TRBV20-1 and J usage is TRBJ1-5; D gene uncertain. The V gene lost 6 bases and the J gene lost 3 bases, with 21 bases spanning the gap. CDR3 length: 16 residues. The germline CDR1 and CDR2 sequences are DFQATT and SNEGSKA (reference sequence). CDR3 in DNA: TGCAGTGCGTCCTTTCTGGGCGGCGACTCCAATCAGCCCCAGCATTTT. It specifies CSASFLGGDSNQPQHF.

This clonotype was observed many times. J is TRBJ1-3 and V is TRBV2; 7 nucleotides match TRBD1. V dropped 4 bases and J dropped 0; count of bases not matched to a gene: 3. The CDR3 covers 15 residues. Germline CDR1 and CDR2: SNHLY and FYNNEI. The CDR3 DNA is TGTGCCAGCAGTGTACAGGGGTCCTCTGGAAACACCATATATTTT. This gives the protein CASSVQGSSGNTIYF.

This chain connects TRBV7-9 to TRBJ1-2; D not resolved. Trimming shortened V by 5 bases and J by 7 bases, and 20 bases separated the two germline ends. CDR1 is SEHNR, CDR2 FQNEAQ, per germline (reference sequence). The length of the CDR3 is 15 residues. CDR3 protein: CASSLPPTLGFGYTF. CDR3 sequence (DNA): TGTGCCAGCAGCCTCCCCCCCACATTAGGGTTTGGCTACACCTTC.

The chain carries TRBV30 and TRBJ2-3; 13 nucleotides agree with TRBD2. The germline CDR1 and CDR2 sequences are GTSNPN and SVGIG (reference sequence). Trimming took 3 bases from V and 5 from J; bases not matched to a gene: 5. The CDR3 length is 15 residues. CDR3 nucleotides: TGTGCCTGGAGACTAGCGGGAGGGCCTTTAGATACGCAGTATTTT. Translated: CAWRLAGGPLDTQYF. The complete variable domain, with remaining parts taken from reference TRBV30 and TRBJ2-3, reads SQTIHQWPATLVQPVGSPLSLECTVEGTSNPNLYWYRQAAGRGLQLLFYSVGIGQISSEVPQNLSASRPQDRQFILSSKKLLLSDSGFYLCAWRLAGGPLDTQYFGPGTRLTVL.